By sample fraction, the clone carrying this TCR beta chain is medium-sized. These data originate in a study of tumor-infiltrating lymphocytes in oesophageal squamous cell carcinoma. TCRdb redid the calling of the PCR reads with MiXCR, one entry per CDR3 protein. The table has approximately 12,000 distinct CDR3 sequences, around three fifths seen once. CDR3 length equals 15 residues. CDR1 is SGHTA, CDR2 FQGNSA, per germline. The V end lost 6 bases, the J end lost 1 base, and 16 bases lay between the germline ends. The rearrangement joins TRBV7-2 to TRBJ2-7; possibly TRBD2 for D (6 bases). Sequencing was done on a sample of esophageal tumor tissue. This receptor was obtained from a male donor with esophageal squamous cell carcinoma. In nucleotides, the CDR3 is TGTGCCAGCAGTGGGGACTGGCGGGGATCCTACGAGCAGTACTTC. This translates into CASSGDWRGSYEQYF.